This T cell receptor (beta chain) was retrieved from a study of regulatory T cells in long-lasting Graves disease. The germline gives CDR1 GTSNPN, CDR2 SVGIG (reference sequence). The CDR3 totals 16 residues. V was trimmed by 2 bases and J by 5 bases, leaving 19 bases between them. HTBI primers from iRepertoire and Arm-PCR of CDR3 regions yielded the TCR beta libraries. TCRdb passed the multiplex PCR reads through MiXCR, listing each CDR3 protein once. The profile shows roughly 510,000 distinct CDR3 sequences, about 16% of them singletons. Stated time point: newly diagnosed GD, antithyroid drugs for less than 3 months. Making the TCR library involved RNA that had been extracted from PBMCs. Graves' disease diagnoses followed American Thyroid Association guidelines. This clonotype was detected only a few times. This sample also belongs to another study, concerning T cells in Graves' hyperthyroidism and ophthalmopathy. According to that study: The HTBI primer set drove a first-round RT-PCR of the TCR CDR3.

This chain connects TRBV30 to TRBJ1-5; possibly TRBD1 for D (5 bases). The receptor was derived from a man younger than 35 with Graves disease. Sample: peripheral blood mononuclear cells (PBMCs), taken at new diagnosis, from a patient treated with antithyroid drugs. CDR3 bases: TGTGCCTGGAGTTCGATAGGACACGGCCCGGATCAGCCCCAGCATTTT. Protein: CAWSSIGHGPDQPQHF.